One and the same sample provided the 12 T cell receptor beta chains below, sequenced in a study of vaccination and CD4 T cells after COVID-19. This sample's treatment: roughly 10-day PBMC culture with coronavirus spike peptide pools or control peptides (ViraFEST assay). Which antigens these TCRs recognize remains unknown. Oncomine TCR Beta short-read sequencing was applied to DNA from cultured CD4+ T cells. Each CDR3 protein gets one entry after TCRdb re-called the PCR reads with MiXCR. The sample records about 17,000 distinct CDR3 sequences, about three fifths being singletons. Sequenced material: CD4+ T cells from blood, cultured in vitro. These receptors were taken from a human donor who had recovered from COVID-19.

CDR3 sequence reads: CASGYYHNWPQHF. The DNA for the CDR3 is TGTGCCAGTGGGTACTACCACAATTGGCCCCAGCATTTT. V is TRBV12-3 or TRBV12-4 and J is TRBJ1-5; no clear D gene. The CDR3 has 13 residues. V gave up 9 bases and J gave up 9 bases, with 18 bases separating them.

In its sample, this clonotype was seen once. The chain combines TRBV4-3 with TRBJ2-5; 12 positions agree with TRBD2. The CDR3 has 15 amino acids. The V gene's germline CDR1 is LGHNA and CDR2 YSLEER. The V gene end was trimmed by 8 bases and the J gene end by 5 bases; junction bases not matched to a gene: 9. The CDR3 sequence: CASSPRTSGTETQYF. CDR3 in DNA: TGCGCCAGCTCCCCCCGGACTAGCGGGACCGAGACCCAGTACTTC.

This clonotype rates as medium-sized. The CDR3 coding sequence is TGTGCCAGCAGTTTAGGGAGGGAGAGGGGCACTGAAGCTTTCTTT. This encodes CASSLGRERGTEAFF. The V call is TRBV12-3 or TRBV12-4, the J call TRBJ1-1, with D possibly matching TRBD1 (5 bases). The germline V and J ends were trimmed by 1 base and 4 bases, with 13 bases remaining between them. CDR3 length: 15 amino acids.

This sequence joins TRBV20-1 and TRBJ2-5; 8 nucleotides match TRBD2. Germline lookup yields CDR1 DFQATT and CDR2 SNEGSKA (reference sequence). Losses at the gene ends were 3 bases for V and 5 bases for J; bases not matched to a gene: 11. The CDR3 spans 15 residues. CDR3 residues: CSASPGGDLGETQYF. The CDR3, as DNA: TGCAGTGCTAGCCCCGGGGGGGATCTAGGGGAGACCCAGTACTTC.

The V gene is TRBV7-3, the J gene TRBJ2-5; 7 bases are a match to TRBD1. Germline trimming cut 3 bases from V and 2 bases from J; bases unmatched to any gene: 12. This CDR3 is 17 amino acids long. Germline V CDR1 and CDR2: SGHTA, FQGTGA. The CDR3 here is CASSFPVAGTEQETQYF. The CDR3 DNA reads TGTGCCAGCAGCTTCCCGGTTGCCGGGACAGAACAAGAGACCCAGTACTTC. Variable domain in full (rest from reference TRBV7-3 and TRBJ2-5): GAGVSQTPSNKVTEKGKYVELRCDPISGHTALYWYRQSLGQGPEFLIYFQGTGAADDSGLPNDRFFAVRPEGSVSTLKIQRTERGDSAVYLCASSFPVAGTEQETQYFGPGTRLLVL.

The J gene is TRBJ2-3, the V gene TRBV6-1; possibly TRBD2 for D (5 bases). Germline V gene lookup returns CDR1 MNHNS and CDR2 SASEGT. Trimming shortened V by 6 bases and J by 6 bases, and 13 bases separated the two germline ends. This CDR3 region has 13 residues. CDR3 DNA: TGTGCCAGCAGGTCCGGGGTGGAGGATACGCAGTATTTT. As protein: CASRSGVEDTQYF.

The chain joins TRBV19 to TRBJ2-5; D is possibly TRBD2 (7 bases). The V gene lost 7 bases and the J gene lost 5 bases, with 26 bases spanning the gap. Germline V lookup: CDR1 LNHDA, CDR2 SQIVND (reference sequence). CDR3 length: 17 amino acids. The CDR3 nucleotides are TGTGCCAGTAACCTAGGGGGGGGGCGCGGATCTTGGGAGACCCAGTACTTC. Encoded protein: CASNLGGGRGSWETQYF.

V and J are TRBV20-1 and TRBJ1-1; possible D gene TRBD1, 5 bases. The V gene's germline CDR1 is DFQATT and CDR2 SNEGSKA (reference sequence). V lost 5 bases, J lost 2 bases, and 9 bases lay in between. The CDR3 covers 12 residues. The CDR3 region has the DNA TGCAGTGCTGGGGGGATAAACACTGAAGCTTTCTTT. This gives the protein CSAGGINTEAFF.

This sequence joins TRBV6-1 and TRBJ1-5, with 7 positions matching TRBD1. V trimming: 6 bases; J trimming: 4 bases; junction bases outside the gene matches: 0. CDR1 is MNHNS, CDR2 SASEGT, per germline. The CDR3 has 12 residues. The DNA for the CDR3 is TGTGCCAGCAGACAGGGGAATCAGCCCCAGCATTTT. It yields the protein CASRQGNQPQHF.

V gene TRBV4-1 combines with J gene TRBJ1-5; no firm D call. The length of the CDR3 is 16 residues. The germline V gene has CDR1 MGHRA and CDR2 YSYEKL. Trimming removed 3 bases at V and 2 bases at J, with 14 bases between. This chain's CDR3 is CASSQYYGRGNQPQHF. The DNA for the CDR3 is TGCGCCAGCAGCCAGTATTATGGAAGAGGCAATCAGCCCCAGCATTTT.

This clonotype showed up just once. The rearrangement links TRBV7-2 to TRBJ2-7, with TRBD1 as a possible D gene (7 bases). The CDR3 spans 12 residues. Germline-derived CDR1 and CDR2 are SGHTA and FQGNSA. Trimming left V 8 bases short and J 3 bases short, with 11 bases between. The chain's CDR3 is CASGGGNYEQYF. Written as DNA, the CDR3 is TGTGCCAGCGGAGGGGGCAACTACGAGCAGTACTTC.

The chain uses TRBV19 and TRBJ1-4; D is ambiguous. The germline V gene encodes CDR1 LNHDA and CDR2 SQIVND (reference sequence). With 7 bases removed from V and 3 bases from J, the gap between germline ends came to 12 bases. The CDR3 spans 14 residues. In nucleotides, the CDR3 is TGTGCCAGTACTCCGGACGGACCTAATGAAAAACTGTTTTTT. Protein product: CASTPDGPNEKLFF.